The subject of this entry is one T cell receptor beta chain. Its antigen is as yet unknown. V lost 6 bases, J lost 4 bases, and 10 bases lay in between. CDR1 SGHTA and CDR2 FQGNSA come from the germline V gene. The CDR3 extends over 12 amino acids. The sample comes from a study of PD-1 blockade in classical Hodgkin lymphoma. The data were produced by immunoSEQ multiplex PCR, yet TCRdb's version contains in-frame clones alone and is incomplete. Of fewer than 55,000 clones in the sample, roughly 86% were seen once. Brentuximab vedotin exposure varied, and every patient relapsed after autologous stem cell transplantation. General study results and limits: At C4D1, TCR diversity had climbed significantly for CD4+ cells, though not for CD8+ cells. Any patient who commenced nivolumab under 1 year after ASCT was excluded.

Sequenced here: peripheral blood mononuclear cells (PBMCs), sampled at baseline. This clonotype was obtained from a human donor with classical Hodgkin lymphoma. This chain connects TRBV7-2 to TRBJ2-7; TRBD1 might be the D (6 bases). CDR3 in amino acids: CASSKTGYEQYF. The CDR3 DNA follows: TGTGCCAGCAGTAAAACAGGGTACGAGCAGTACTTC.